One sample yielded the 10 T cell receptor beta chains listed below, sequenced in a study of graft-versus-host responses after intestinal transplantation. For these receptors, no antigen is known. Here immunoSEQ multiplex PCR was the method, and the copy in TCRdb shows in-frame clones only, minus some. The sample has 35,000 to 50,000 clones, 90% to 95% seen once. The specimen comprised unstimulated CD8+ T cells sorted from spleen or lymph node cells, sampled before transplant. Receptors originate from a human donor who was the organ donor for an intestinal transplant.

This chain connects TRBV7-3 to TRBJ1-1, with 11 bases aligning to TRBD1. Germline assignment: CDR1 SGHTA and CDR2 FQGTGA. Trimming removed 2 bases from V and 5 bases from J; junction bases left unmatched: 10. CDR3 length: 17 residues. CDR3 protein: CASSLWPGQGVWTEAFF. CDR3 sequence (DNA): TGTGCCAGCAGCTTATGGCCGGGACAGGGGGTATGGACTGAAGCTTTCTTT.

V gene TRBV7-2 combines with J gene TRBJ2-7; D unresolved. This CDR3 contains 18 residues. Germline V gene sequence: CDR1 SGHTA, CDR2 FQGNSA. Between the trimmed V and J ends, which lost 1 base and 4 bases, there was a span of 23 bases. In DNA, the CDR3 is TGTGCCAGCAGCTTAGGTACTTCTGCCTCCCTGGTTAATTACGAGCAGTACTTC. Residues: CASSLGTSASLVNYEQYF.

V gene TRBV4-2 combines with J gene TRBJ1-1; possibly TRBD1 for D (5 bases). Germline CDR1 reads LGHNA; CDR2 reads YNFKEQ. V lost 0 bases and J 1 base, leaving 9 bases between the germline ends. This CDR3 region has 15 residues. CDR3 nucleotide sequence: TGTGCCAGCAGCCAAGATTCGGGGGAGAACACTGAAGCTTTCTTT. Residues: CASSQDSGENTEAFF.

The V and J genes are TRBV29-1 and TRBJ2-7; TRBD1 matches 9 bases. J was trimmed by 4 bases and V by 2 bases; bases with no gene match: 9. This CDR3 comprises 15 residues. Looked up from germline, CDR1 is SQVTM and CDR2 is ANQGSEA. The CDR3 DNA sequence: TGCAGCGTTGAAACCCCGGGACAGGGTGGATACGAGCAGTACTTC. It yields the protein CSVETPGQGGYEQYF.

The J gene is TRBJ1-6, the V gene TRBV10-1; D gene uncertain. Trimming stripped 3 bases from V and 6 bases from J, with 6 bases between. This CDR3 has 13 amino acids. CDR1 WNHNN and CDR2 SYGVQD come from the germline V gene (reference sequence). The CDR3 DNA is TGCGCCAGCAGTGACAGGAGTAATTCACCCCTCCACTTT. Translating gives CASSDRSNSPLHF.

In its sample, this clone was seen once. The V and J genes are TRBV9 and TRBJ1-2, with D uncertain. This CDR3 comprises 13 residues. Germline V gene lookup returns CDR1 SGDLS and CDR2 YYNGEE. Trimming took 4 bases from V and 7 from J, leaving 14 bases between them. The DNA of the CDR3 is TGTGCCAGCAGCACTGAGTTTGGGGTTGGCTACACCTTC. Its translation: CASSTEFGVGYTF.

As to this clone: A read error may produce the germline difference seen at one junction end. CDR3 region: CASSLASGFMEKLFF. The CDR3 coding sequence is TGTGCTAGCAGCTTAGCGTCAGGGTTTATGGAAAAACTGTTTTTT. This rearrangement joins TRBV7-7 to TRBJ1-4, with D possibly being TRBD1 (5 bases). The CDR3 spans 15 residues. Germline loops: CDR1 SSHAT, CDR2 FNYEAQ (reference sequence).

The chain employs TRBV5-4 and TRBJ1-4, with TRBD1 matching 7 bases. J was trimmed by 4 bases and V by 4 bases; bases with no gene match: 10. The germline V gene encodes CDR1 SGHNT and CDR2 YYREEE (reference sequence). The CDR3 covers 16 residues. The DNA for the CDR3 is TGTGCCAGCAGCCCGGACCCGGGACAGATTAATGAAAAACTGTTTTTT. Translation gives CASSPDPGQINEKLFF.

CDR3 sequence reads: CASSQDRTRSRNTEAFF. The CDR3 region has the DNA TGTGCCAGCAGCCAAGATCGGACCAGATCAAGGAACACTGAAGCTTTCTTT. The V gene is TRBV4-2, the J gene TRBJ1-1; no reliable D call. V gave up 0 bases and J gave up 1 base, with 15 bases separating them. The length of the CDR3 is 17 residues. Germline assignment: CDR1 LGHNA and CDR2 YNFKEQ.

The V gene is TRBV28, the J gene TRBJ2-4, with 7 bases fitting TRBD1. V was pared by 6 bases and J by 0 bases, with 11 bases of the junction left unmatched. Germline V gene lookup returns CDR1 MDHEN and CDR2 SYDVKM. The CDR3 is 17 amino acids. Here the CDR3 reads CASSRSRQGVAKNIQYF. In DNA, the CDR3 is TGTGCCAGCAGCCGCTCCCGGCAGGGGGTAGCCAAAAACATTCAGTACTTC.